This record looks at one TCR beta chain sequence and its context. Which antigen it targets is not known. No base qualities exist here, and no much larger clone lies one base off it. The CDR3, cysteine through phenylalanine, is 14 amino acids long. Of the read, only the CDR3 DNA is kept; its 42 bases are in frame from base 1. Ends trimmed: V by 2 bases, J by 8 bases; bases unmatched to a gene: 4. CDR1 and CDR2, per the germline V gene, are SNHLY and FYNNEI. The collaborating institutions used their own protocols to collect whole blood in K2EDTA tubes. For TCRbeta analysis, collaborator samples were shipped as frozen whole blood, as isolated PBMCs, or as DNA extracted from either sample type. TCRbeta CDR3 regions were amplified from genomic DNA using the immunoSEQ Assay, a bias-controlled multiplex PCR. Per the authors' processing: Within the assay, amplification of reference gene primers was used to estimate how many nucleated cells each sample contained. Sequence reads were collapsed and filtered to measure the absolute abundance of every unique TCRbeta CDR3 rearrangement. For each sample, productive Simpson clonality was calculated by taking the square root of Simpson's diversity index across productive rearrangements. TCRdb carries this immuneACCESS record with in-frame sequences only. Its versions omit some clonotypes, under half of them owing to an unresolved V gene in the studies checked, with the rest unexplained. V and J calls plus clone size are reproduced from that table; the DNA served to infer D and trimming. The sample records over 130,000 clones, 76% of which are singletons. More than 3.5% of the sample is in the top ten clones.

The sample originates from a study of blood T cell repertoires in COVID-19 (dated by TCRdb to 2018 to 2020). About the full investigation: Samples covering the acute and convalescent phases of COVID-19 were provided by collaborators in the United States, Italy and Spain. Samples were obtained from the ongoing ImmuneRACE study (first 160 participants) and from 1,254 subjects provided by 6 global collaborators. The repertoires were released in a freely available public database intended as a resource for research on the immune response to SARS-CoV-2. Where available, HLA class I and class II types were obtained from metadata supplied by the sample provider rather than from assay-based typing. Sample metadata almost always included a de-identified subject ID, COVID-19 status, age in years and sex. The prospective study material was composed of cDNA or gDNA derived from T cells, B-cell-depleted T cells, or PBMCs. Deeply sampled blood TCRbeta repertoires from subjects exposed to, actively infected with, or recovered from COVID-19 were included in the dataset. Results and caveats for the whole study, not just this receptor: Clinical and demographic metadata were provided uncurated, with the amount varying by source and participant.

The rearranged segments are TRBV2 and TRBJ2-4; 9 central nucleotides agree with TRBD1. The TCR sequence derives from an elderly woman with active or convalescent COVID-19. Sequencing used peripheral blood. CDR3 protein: CASSERDRVYIQYF. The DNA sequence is TGTGCCAGCAGTGAAAGGGACAGGGTATACATTCAGTACTTC.